The 27 T cell receptor beta chains below come from one sample, sequenced in a study of T cells after yellow fever vaccination. Each CDR3 protein gets one entry after TCRdb re-called the 5' RACE reads with MiXCR. The sample comprises tens of thousands of distinct CDR3 sequences, 7.5% to 8% of which are singletons, and more than 35% rests with the top ten. The material was CD8+ T cells sorted from PBMCs, obtained on the day of the yellow fever booster vaccination. Receptors were obtained from a man under 40 who received the YFV17D yellow fever vaccine.

The chain is built from TRBV6-2 or TRBV6-3 and TRBJ2-3; the match to TRBD2 covers 9 bases. V shed 2 bases, J shed 2 bases, and the junction held 14 bases outside the gene matches. Germline-derived CDR1 and CDR2 are MNHEY and SVGEGT. The CDR3 spans 19 residues. The CDR3 protein is CASSYATLAGERNTDTQYF. Written as DNA, the CDR3 is TGTGCCAGCAGTTACGCGACCTTAGCGGGAGAGAGGAACACAGATACGCAGTATTTT.

The chain combines TRBV14 with TRBJ2-1, with D uncertain. Trimming stripped 0 bases from V and 10 bases from J, with 4 bases between. Germline lookup yields CDR1 SGHDN and CDR2 FVKESK. The CDR3 has 11 amino acids. The CDR3 region is CASSQETEQFF. CDR3 DNA: TGTGCCAGCAGCCAAGAAACAGAGCAGTTCTTC.

The genes are TRBV14 and TRBJ2-3; TRBD2 matches 11 bases. The CDR3 runs to 18 residues. Germline V CDR1 and CDR2: SGHDN, FVKESK. Trimming cost V 0 bases and J 5 bases; bases outside gene matches: 10. The CDR3 region has the DNA TGTGCCAGCAGCCAAGACCTAGCGGGAGGCCCCGCGGGAGATACGCAGTATTTT. Amino acid sequence: CASSQDLAGGPAGDTQYF.

A word on this clonotype: Because it lacks the conserved phenylalanine or tryptophan at the end, this CDR3 is likely a read error. The chain combines TRBV30 with TRBJ1-1; D unresolved. V was cut by 1 base and J by 1 base, with 10 bases left in between. CDR1 is GTSNPN, CDR2 SVGIG, per germline (reference sequence). The CDR3 has 14 residues. The CDR3 is CAWSAQTGNTEAFY. CDR3 nucleotides: TGTGCCTGGAGTGCCCAGACTGGGAACACTGAAGCTTTCTAT.

The CDR3 nucleotides read TGTGCCAGCCGACGAACGGGGGGGGTTGTAGTAGCGCAGACCTACAATGAGCAGTTCTTC. Translating gives CASRRTGGVVVAQTYNEQFF. This chain connects TRBV2 to TRBJ2-1, with TRBD2 matching 8 bases. V was clipped by 8 bases and J by 2 bases; unmatched bases: 23. The CDR3 runs 20 residues. Germline V CDR1 and CDR2: SNHLY, FYNNEI.

The rearrangement uses TRBV9 and TRBJ2-7, with 7 bases matching TRBD1. The CDR3 runs to 13 residues. V shed 2 bases, J shed 5 bases, and the junction held 4 bases outside the gene matches. CDR1 is SGDLS and CDR2 is YYNGEE in the germline V gene. This chain's CDR3 is CASSVTGYDEQYF. CDR3 nucleotide sequence: TGTGCCAGCAGCGTGACAGGGTACGACGAGCAGTACTTC.

V is TRBV29-1 and J is TRBJ1-2, with a possible D match to TRBD1 (5 bases). Germline values: CDR1 SQVTM, CDR2 ANQGSEA. This CDR3 region has 12 residues. Deletions cut 2 bases from V and 4 bases from J, with 8 bases between. Here the CDR3 DNA reads TGCAGCGTTGAAACAGGTCCCTATGGCTACACCTTC. Translation: CSVETGPYGYTF.

On this clonotype itself: This may come from a read error, since a much larger clone is one base off. This chain uses TRBV15 with TRBJ2-7, with 7 positions matching TRBD2. Germline V CDR1 and CDR2: LNHNV, YYDKDF (reference sequence). With 3 bases clipped from V and 2 bases from J, the junction kept 10 bases outside the gene matches. The CDR3 runs 16 residues. CDR3 residues: CATSSTGGDWTYEQYF. The CDR3, as DNA: TGTGCCACCAGCAGCACTGGGGGGGACTGGACCTACGAGCAGTACTTC.

This clonotype was observed many times. The chain joins TRBV5-5 to TRBJ2-3; possibly TRBD1 for D (5 bases). CDR1 SGHKS and CDR2 YYEKEE come from the germline V gene (reference sequence). The V end lost 0 bases, the J end lost 5 bases, and 10 bases lay between the germline ends. The CDR3 consists of 14 residues. The CDR3 spells CASSLEGVGDTQYF. As DNA, the CDR3 is TGTGCCAGCAGCTTGGAAGGGGTTGGAGATACGCAGTATTTT.

The J gene is TRBJ2-2, the V gene TRBV29-1; 10 bases match TRBD2. With 5 bases clipped from V and 4 bases from J, the junction kept 4 bases outside the gene matches. In germline, CDR1 is SQVTM, CDR2 ANQGSEA. This CDR3 is 14 amino acids long. The CDR3 sequence: CSVYLAGVTGELFF. Here the CDR3 DNA reads TGCAGCGTTTACCTAGCGGGAGTCACCGGGGAGCTGTTTTTT.

The chain carries TRBV4-3 and TRBJ2-1; 12 bases align to TRBD2. V dropped 1 base and J dropped 5; count of bases not matched to a gene: 6. This CDR3 contains 17 residues. The germline CDR1 and CDR2 sequences are LGHNA and YSLEER. CDR3 region: CASSQGLAGAQDNEQFF. CDR3 DNA sequence: TGCGCCAGCAGCCAAGGACTAGCGGGAGCCCAAGACAATGAGCAGTTCTTC.

V usage is TRBV5-1 and J usage is TRBJ2-3; 8 bases line up with TRBD2. V lost 2 bases, J lost 6 bases, and 11 bases stayed unmatched. Germline values: CDR1 SGHRS, CDR2 YFSETQ. There are 16 residues in the CDR3. DNA of the CDR3: TGCGCCAGCAGCTTTTATAGCGGGATATTAGTGGATACGCAGTATTTT. It encodes CASSFYSGILVDTQYF.

This clonotype was seen ten or more times. The chain joins TRBV7-9 to TRBJ1-1; D not resolved. This CDR3 has 13 amino acids. The V gene lost 3 bases and the J gene lost 0 bases, with 5 bases spanning the gap. Germline CDR1 SEHNR, CDR2 FQNEAQ (reference sequence). The CDR3 sequence is CASSLGMNTEAFF. The CDR3 bases are TGTGCCAGCAGCTTGGGGATGAACACTGAAGCTTTCTTT.

This clonotype was found many times. This rearrangement joins TRBV5-1 to TRBJ2-1; 14 nucleotides match TRBD2. Germline assignment: CDR1 SGHRS and CDR2 YFSETQ. Trimming took 1 base from V and 7 from J; bases not matched to a gene: 7. This CDR3 has 17 residues. As DNA, the CDR3 is TGCGCCAGCAGCTTGACCCCGGGACTAGCGGGAGCTAATGAGCAGTTCTTC. Translation: CASSLTPGLAGANEQFF. Full variable domain (remainder filled in from reference TRBV5-1 and TRBJ2-1): KAGVTQTPRYLIKTRGQQVTLSCSPISGHRSVSWYQQTPGQGLQFLFEYFSETQRNKGNFPGRFSGRQFSNSRSEMNVSTLELGDSALYLCASSLTPGLAGANEQFFGPGTRLTVL.

This rearrangement joins TRBV4-3 to TRBJ2-5; D is perhaps TRBD1 (5 bases). With 0 bases removed from V and 4 bases from J, the gap between germline ends came to 15 bases. The V gene's germline CDR1 is LGHNA and CDR2 YSLEER. The CDR3 totals 16 residues. The CDR3 loop reads CASSQDWQGILETQYF. The CDR3 DNA reads TGCGCCAGCAGCCAAGATTGGCAGGGTATTCTAGAGACCCAGTACTTC.

This clonotype was counted between two and nine times. The rearrangement uses TRBV5-5 and TRBJ2-7, with D unresolved. Germline V gives CDR1 SGHKS, CDR2 YYEKEE (reference sequence). This CDR3 has 13 residues. V was trimmed by 3 bases and J by 0 bases, leaving 7 bases between them. The CDR3 is CASSSTISYEQYF. CDR3 coding DNA: TGTGCCAGCAGCTCCACTATCTCCTACGAGCAGTACTTC.

This chain uses TRBV21-1 with TRBJ1-1; the listed D gene, TRBD1, was not tested against the DNA. TRBV21-1 is classified as a pseudogene. This CDR3 has 17 residues. CDR3 protein: CASSKDRTGLPGDEAFF. The DNA of the CDR3 is TGTGCCAGCAGCAAAGATCGGACAGGGCTTCCTGGCGACGAAGCTTTCTTT.

The chain uses TRBV27 and TRBJ2-3; weak D call: TRBD2 (6 bases). This CDR3 comprises 18 residues. CDR1 is MNHEY and CDR2 is SMNVEV in the germline V gene (reference sequence). V lost 2 bases and J 0 bases, leaving 18 bases between the germline ends. The CDR3 region has the DNA TGTGCCAGCAGTTTAATAGTGGGAGGCGGGACCAGCACAGATACGCAGTATTTT. Translated, it gives CASSLIVGGGTSTDTQYF.

This clonotype was observed a single time. A much larger clone lies one base from this, so it may be a read error. CDR3: CASSLLGGGEYEQFF. As DNA, the CDR3 is TGTGCCAGCAGTTTGCTAGGGGGAGGGGAGTATGAGCAGTTCTTC. This chain joins TRBV27 and TRBJ2-1, with D possibly matching TRBD2 (7 bases). The CDR3 contains 15 residues. Germline V gene data show CDR1 as MNHEY and CDR2 as SMNVEV (reference sequence). Trimming stripped 3 bases from V and 8 bases from J, with 17 bases between.

There are many counts of this clonotype. The V gene is TRBV12-3 or TRBV12-4, the J gene TRBJ2-7; possibly TRBD2 for D (5 bases). CDR3 length: 12 residues. The V gene lost 3 bases and the J gene lost 6 bases, with 9 bases spanning the gap. Here the CDR3 DNA reads TGTGCCAGCAGTTTCACGGGATCCGAGCAGTACTTC. The encoded protein is CASSFTGSEQYF.

The gene calls are TRBV20-1 and TRBJ2-1; 10 bases are shared with TRBD1. V gave up 5 bases and J gave up 6 bases; unmatched junction bases: 7. The germline CDR1 and CDR2 sequences are DFQATT and SNEGSKA (reference sequence). There are 14 residues in the CDR3. The CDR3 nucleotides are TGCAGTGCTCCCACGGGACAGGGGCTCAATGAGCAGTTCTTC. Translation: CSAPTGQGLNEQFF.

This clonotype was counted between two and nine times. CDR3 DNA: TGTGCCAGCAACTTCGGGGCTAGCGAGTACAATGAGCAGTTCTTC. Encoded protein: CASNFGASEYNEQFF. The rearrangement uses TRBV27 and TRBJ2-1; D may be TRBD2 (6 bases). The V and J ends lost 7 bases and 4 bases respectively, with 17 bases between them. Germline CDR1 MNHEY, CDR2 SMNVEV (reference sequence). The CDR3 consists of 15 residues.

The chain has TRBV7-2 and TRBJ2-1; D is possibly TRBD2 (5 bases). The V gene's germline CDR1 is SGHTA and CDR2 FQGNSA. Between the trimmed V and J ends, which lost 5 bases and 4 bases, there was a span of 12 bases. The CDR3 has 14 residues. Here the CDR3 reads CASSPRTGYNEQFF. CDR3 DNA sequence: TGTGCCAGCAGCCCAAGGACTGGATACAATGAGCAGTTCTTC.

The rearrangement links TRBV12-3 or TRBV12-4 to TRBJ2-3; tentative D call: TRBD2 (6 bases). V was shortened by 3 bases and J by 2 bases, with 9 bases between the two germline ends. This CDR3 is 14 amino acids long. The CDR3 here is CASSFGGTTDTQYF. In DNA form, the CDR3 reads TGTGCCAGCAGTTTCGGGGGAACCACAGATACGCAGTATTTT.

This clonotype was seen more than once but under ten times. The chain employs TRBV7-6 and TRBJ2-2; 7 nucleotides align to TRBD2. Germline-derived CDR1 and CDR2 are SGHVS and FNYEAQ. Losses at the gene ends were 1 base for V and 1 base for J; bases not matched to a gene: 3. This CDR3 region has 16 residues. The CDR3 DNA sequence: TGTGCCAGCAGCTTAGTGGCGGGAGTGAACACCGGGGAGCTGTTTTTT. The encoded protein is CASSLVAGVNTGELFF.

This clonotype was counted ten times or more. V usage is TRBV6-2 or TRBV6-3 and J usage is TRBJ2-2; 8 bases are shared with TRBD1. The CDR3 has 14 residues. The germline CDR1 and CDR2 sequences are MNHEY and SVGEGT. The trim removed 8 bases at V and 0 bases at J, leaving 2 bases unmatched. CDR3 in DNA: TGTGCCAGCTCGGACAGGGCGAACACCGGGGAGCTGTTTTTT. Translation: CASSDRANTGELFF.

This chain joins TRBV9 and TRBJ1-1, with a weak D call TRBD1 (6 bases). Germline lookup yields CDR1 SGDLS and CDR2 YYNGEE. V dropped 3 bases and J dropped 6 bases, with 15 bases sitting between them. The CDR3 spans 14 residues. The DNA for the CDR3 is TGTGCCAGCAGCGCCCAAGAGGGGGTGGCTGAAGCTTTCTTT. This translates into CASSAQEGVAEAFF. Combining the CDR3 with reference TRBV9 and TRBJ1-1 gives the whole variable domain DSGVTQTPKHLITATGQRVTLRCSPRSGDLSVYWYQQSLDQGLQFLIQYYNGEERAKGNILERFSAQQFPDLHSELNLSSLELGDSALYFCASSAQEGVAEAFFGQGTRLTVV.